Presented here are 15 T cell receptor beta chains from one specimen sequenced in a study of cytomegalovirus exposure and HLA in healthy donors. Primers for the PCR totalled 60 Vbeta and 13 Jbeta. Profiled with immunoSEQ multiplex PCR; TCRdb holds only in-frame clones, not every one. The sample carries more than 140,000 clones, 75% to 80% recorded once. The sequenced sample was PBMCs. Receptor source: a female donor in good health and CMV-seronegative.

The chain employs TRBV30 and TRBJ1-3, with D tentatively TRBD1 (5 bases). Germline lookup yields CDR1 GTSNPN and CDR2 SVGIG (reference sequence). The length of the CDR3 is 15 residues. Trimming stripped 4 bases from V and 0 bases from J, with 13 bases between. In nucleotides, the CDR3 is TGTGCCTGGAACCCCACAGGAAGCTCTGGAAACACCATATATTTT. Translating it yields CAWNPTGSSGNTIYF.

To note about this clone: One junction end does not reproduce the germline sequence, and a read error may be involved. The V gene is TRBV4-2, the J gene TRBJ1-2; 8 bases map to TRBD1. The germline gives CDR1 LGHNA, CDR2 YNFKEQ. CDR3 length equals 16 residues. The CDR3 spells CASSQESGQGSYGYPF. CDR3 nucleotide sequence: TGTGCCAGCAGCCAAGAATCTGGACAGGGTTCCTATGGCTACCCCTTC.

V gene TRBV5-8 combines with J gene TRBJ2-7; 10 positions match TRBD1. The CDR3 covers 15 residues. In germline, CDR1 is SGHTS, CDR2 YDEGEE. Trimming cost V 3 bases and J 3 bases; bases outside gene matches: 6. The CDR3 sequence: CASSWGTGVDYEQYF. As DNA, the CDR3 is TGTGCCAGCAGCTGGGGGACAGGGGTCGACTACGAGCAGTACTTC. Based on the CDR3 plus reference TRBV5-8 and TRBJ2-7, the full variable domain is EAGVTQSPTHLIKTRGQQATLRCSPISGHTSVYWYQQALGLGLQFLLWYDEGEERNRGNFPPRFSGRQFPNYSSELNVNALELEDSALYLCASSWGTGVDYEQYFGPGTRLTVT.

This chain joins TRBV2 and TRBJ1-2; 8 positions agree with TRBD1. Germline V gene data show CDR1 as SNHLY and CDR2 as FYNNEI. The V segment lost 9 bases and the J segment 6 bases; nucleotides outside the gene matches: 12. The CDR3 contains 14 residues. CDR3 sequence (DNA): TGTGCCAGACAGGAGACAGGGGAGCAAGATGGCTACACCTTC. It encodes CARQETGEQDGYTF.

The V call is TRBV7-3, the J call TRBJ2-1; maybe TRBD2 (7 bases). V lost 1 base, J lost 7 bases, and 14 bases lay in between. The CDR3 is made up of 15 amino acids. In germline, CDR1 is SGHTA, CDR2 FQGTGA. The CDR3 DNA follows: TGTGCCAGCAGCTTAAGGGAGGGGGGACATAATGAGCAGTTCTTC. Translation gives CASSLREGGHNEQFF.

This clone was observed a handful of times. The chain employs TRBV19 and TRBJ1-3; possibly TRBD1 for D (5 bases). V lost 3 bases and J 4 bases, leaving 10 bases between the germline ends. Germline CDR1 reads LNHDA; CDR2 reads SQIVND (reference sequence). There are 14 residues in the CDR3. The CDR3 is CASSIGGSGNTIYF. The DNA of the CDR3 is TGTGCCAGTAGTATTGGGGGGAGCGGAAACACCATATATTTT.

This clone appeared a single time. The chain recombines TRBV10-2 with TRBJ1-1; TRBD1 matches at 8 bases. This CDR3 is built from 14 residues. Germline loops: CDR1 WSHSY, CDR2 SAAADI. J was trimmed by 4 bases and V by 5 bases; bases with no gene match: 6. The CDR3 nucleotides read TGCGCCAGCAGTCGGACGGGACAGGTCACTGAAGCTTTCTTT. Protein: CASSRTGQVTEAFF.

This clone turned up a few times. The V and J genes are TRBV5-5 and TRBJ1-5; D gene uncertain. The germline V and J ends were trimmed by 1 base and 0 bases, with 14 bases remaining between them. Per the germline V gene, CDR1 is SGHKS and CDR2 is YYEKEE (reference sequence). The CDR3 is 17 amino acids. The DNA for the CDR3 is TGTGCCAGCAGCTTGTTGGAAGGAGACTATAGCAATCAGCCCCAGCATTTT. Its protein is CASSLLEGDYSNQPQHF.

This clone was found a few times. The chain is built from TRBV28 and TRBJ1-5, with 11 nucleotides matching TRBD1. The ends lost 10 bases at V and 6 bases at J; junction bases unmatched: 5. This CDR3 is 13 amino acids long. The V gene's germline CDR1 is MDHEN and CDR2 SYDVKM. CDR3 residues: CATRTGGFQPQHF. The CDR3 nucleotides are TGTGCCACCAGGACAGGGGGCTTTCAGCCCCAGCATTTT.

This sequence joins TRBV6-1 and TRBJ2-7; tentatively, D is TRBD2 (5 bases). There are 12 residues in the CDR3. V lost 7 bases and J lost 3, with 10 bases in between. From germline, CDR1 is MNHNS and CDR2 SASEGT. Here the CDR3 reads CASNAGYYEQYF. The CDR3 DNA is TGTGCCAGCAATGCGGGTTACTACGAGCAGTACTTC.

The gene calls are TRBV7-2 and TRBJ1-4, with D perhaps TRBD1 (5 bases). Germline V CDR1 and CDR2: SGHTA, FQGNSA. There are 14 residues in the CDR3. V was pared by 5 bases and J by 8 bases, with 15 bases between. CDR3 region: CASSPGQNREKLFF. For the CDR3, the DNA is TGTGCCAGCAGCCCCGGACAAAACCGGGAAAAACTGTTTTTT.

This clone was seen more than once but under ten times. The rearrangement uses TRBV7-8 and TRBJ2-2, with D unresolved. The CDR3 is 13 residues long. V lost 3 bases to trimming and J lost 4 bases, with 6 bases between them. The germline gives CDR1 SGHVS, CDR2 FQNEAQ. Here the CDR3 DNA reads TGTGCCAGCAGCTTTACTTCCACCGGGGAGCTGTTTTTT. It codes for CASSFTSTGELFF. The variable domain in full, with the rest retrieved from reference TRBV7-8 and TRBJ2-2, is GAGVSQSPRYKVAKRGQDVALRCDPISGHVSLFWYQQALGQGPEFLTYFQNEAQLDKSGLPSDRFFAERPEGSVSTLKIQRTQQEDSAVYLCASSFTSTGELFFGEGSRLTVL.

The CDR3 spells CASRPTGGAGYTF. The CDR3 region has the DNA TGTGCCAGCAGGCCTACAGGGGGCGCGGGCTACACCTTC. The chain links TRBV27 to TRBJ1-2; TRBD1 agrees at 9 bases. This CDR3 region has 13 residues. The germline CDR1 and CDR2 sequences are MNHEY and SMNVEV (reference sequence). Trimming cost V 6 bases and J 8 bases; bases outside gene matches: 7.

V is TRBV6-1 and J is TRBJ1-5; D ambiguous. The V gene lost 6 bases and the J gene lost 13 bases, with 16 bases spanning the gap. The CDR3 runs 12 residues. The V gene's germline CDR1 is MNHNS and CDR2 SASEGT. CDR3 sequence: CASRDAPSGQHF. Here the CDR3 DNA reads TGTGCCAGCAGGGACGCCCCCTCGGGGCAGCATTTT.

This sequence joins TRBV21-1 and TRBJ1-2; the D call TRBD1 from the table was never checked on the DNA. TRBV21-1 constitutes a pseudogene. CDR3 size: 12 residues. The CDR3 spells CASRTGGYGYTF. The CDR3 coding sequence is TGTGCCAGCAGGACAGGGGGATATGGCTACACCTTC.